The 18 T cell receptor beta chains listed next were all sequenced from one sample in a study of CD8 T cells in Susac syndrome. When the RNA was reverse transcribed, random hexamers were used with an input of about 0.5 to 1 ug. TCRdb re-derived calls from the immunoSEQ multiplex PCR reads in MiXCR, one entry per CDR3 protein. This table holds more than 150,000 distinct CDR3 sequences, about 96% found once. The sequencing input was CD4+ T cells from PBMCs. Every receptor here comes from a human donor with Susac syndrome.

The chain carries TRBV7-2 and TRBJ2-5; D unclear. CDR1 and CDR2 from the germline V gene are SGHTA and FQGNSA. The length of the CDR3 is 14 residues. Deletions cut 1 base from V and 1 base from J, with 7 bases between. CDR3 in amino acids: CASSLDPSQETQYF. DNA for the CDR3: TGTGCCAGCAGCTTAGATCCCTCCCAAGAGACCCAGTACTTC.

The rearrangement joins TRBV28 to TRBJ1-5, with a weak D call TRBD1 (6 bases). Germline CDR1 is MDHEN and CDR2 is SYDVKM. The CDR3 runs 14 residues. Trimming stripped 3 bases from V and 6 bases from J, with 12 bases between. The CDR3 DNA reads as TGTGCCAGCAGTTTGGGAGGGGGTGGTCAGCCCCAGCATTTT. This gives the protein CASSLGGGGQPQHF. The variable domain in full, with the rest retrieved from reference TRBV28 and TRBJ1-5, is DVKVTQSSRYLVKRTGEKVFLECVQDMDHENMFWYRQDPGLGLRLIYFSYDVKMKEKGDIPEGYSVSREKKERFSLILESASTNQTSMYLCASSLGGGGQPQHFGDGTRLSIL.

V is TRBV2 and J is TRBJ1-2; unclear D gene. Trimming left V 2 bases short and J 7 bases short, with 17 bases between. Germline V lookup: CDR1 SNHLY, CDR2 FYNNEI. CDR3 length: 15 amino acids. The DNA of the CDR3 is TGTGCCAGCAGTGAATTGGCAGAACCCCCGGGTGGCTACACCTTC. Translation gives CASSELAEPPGGYTF.

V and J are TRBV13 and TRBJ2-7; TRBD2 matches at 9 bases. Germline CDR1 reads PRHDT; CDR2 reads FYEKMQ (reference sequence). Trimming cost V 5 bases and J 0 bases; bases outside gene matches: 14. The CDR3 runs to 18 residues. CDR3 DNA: TGTGCCAGCAGCAAGCGGCTGTGGGGCGGGAGGGCCTCCTACGAGCAGTACTTC. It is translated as CASSKRLWGGRASYEQYF.

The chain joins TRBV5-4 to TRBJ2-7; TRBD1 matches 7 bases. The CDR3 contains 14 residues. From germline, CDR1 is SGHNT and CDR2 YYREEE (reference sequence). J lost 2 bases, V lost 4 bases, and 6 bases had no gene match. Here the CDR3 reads CASSPGQRPYEQYF. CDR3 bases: TGTGCCAGCAGCCCGGGACAGCGTCCCTACGAGCAGTACTTC. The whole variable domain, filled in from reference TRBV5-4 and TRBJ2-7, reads ETGVTQSPTHLIKTRGQQVTLRCSSQSGHNTVSWYQQALGQGPQFIFQYYREEENGRGNFPPRFSGLQFPNYSSELNVNALELDDSALYLCASSPGQRPYEQYFGPGTRLTVT.

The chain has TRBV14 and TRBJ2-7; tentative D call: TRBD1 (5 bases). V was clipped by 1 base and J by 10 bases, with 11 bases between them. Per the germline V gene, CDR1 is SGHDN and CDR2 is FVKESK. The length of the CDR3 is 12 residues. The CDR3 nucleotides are TGTGCCAGCAGCCAAGCCGTGGGGCCACAGTACTTC. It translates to CASSQAVGPQYF.

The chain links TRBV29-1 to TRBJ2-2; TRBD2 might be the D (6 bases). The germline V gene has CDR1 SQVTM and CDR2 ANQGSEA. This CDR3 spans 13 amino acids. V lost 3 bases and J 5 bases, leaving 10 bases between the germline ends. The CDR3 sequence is CSVDTSPTGELFF. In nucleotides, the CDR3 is TGCAGCGTTGATACTAGCCCGACCGGGGAGCTGTTTTTT.

The CDR3 loop reads CAWSAGTGTTRQYF. CDR3 nucleotides: TGTGCCTGGAGTGCGGGGACAGGTACTACGAGGCAGTACTTC. The chain carries TRBV30 and TRBJ2-7, with TRBD1 matching over 8 bases. Germline CDR1 GTSNPN, CDR2 SVGIG (reference sequence). The trim removed 1 base at V and 9 bases at J, leaving 11 bases unmatched. The CDR3 extends over 14 amino acids.

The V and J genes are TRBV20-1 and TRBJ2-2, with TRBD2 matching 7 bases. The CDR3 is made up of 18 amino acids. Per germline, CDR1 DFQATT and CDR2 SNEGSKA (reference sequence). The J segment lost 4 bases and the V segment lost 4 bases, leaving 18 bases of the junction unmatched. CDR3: CSATAAERGAVGTGELFF. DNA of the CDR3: TGCAGTGCTACCGCAGCTGAGCGGGGAGCTGTAGGCACCGGGGAGCTGTTTTTT.

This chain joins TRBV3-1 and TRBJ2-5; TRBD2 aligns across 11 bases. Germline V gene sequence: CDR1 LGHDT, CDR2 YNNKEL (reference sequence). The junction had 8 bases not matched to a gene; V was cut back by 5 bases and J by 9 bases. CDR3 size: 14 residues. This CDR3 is CASSSTSGASAQYF. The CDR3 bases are TGTGCCAGCAGCTCGACTAGCGGGGCCTCCGCCCAGTACTTC.

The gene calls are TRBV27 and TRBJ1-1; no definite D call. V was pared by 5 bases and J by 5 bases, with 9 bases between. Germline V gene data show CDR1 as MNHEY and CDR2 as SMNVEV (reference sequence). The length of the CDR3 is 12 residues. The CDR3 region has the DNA TGTGCCAGCAGTCGAATGGGGACTGAAGCTTTCTTT. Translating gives CASSRMGTEAFF.

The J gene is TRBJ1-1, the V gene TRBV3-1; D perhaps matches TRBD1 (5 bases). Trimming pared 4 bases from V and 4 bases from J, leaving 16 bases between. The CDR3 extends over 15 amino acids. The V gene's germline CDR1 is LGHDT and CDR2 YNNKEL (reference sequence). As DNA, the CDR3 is TGTGCCAGCAGCCTCAGGGCAGGGTGGACCACTGAAGCTTTCTTT. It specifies CASSLRAGWTTEAFF. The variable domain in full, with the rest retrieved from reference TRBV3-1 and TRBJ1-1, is DTAVSQTPKYLVTQMGNDKSIKCEQNLGHDTMYWYKQDSKKFLKIMFSYNNKELIINETVPNRFSPKSPDKAHLNLHINSLELGDSAVYFCASSLRAGWTTEAFFGQGTRLTVV.

The chain's CDR3 is CSASLRSFNQPQHF. CDR3 coding DNA: TGCAGTGCTAGCCTACGGAGTTTTAATCAGCCCCAGCATTTT. The rearrangement links TRBV20-1 to TRBJ1-5; D is unclear. Germline assignment: CDR1 DFQATT and CDR2 SNEGSKA (reference sequence). The CDR3 covers 14 residues. Trimming took off 3 bases at V and 4 bases at J, with 13 bases between the two ends.

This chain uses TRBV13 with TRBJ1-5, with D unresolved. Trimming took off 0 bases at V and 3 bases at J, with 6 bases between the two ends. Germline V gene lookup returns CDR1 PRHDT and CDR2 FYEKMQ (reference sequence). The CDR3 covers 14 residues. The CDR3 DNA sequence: TGTGCCAGCAGCTTAGGGAAGGTCAATCAGCCCCAGCATTTT. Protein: CASSLGKVNQPQHF.

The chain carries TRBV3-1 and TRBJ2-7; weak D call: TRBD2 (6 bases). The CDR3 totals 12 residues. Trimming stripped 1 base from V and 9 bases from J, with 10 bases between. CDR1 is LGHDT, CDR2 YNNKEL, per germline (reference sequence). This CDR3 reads CASSQAQGGQYF. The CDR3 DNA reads TGTGCCAGCAGCCAAGCTCAGGGAGGGCAGTACTTC.

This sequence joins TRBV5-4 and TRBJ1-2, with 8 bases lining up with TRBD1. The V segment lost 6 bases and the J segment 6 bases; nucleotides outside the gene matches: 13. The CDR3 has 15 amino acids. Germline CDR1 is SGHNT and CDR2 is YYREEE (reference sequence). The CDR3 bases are TGTGCCAGCACCCCCTCTCTGGACAGGGTGGATGGCTACACCTTC. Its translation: CASTPSLDRVDGYTF.

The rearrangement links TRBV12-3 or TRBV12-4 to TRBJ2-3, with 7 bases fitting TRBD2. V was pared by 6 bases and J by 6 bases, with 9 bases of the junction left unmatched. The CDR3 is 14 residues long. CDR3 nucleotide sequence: TGTGCCAGCAGCCCAGGACGGGAGGCGGATACGCAGTATTTT. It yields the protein CASSPGREADTQYF.

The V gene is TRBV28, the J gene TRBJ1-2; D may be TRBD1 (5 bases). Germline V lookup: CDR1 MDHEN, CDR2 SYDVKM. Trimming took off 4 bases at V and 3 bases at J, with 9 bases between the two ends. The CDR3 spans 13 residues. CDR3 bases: TGTGCCAGCAGTTCGGACATAGACTATGGCTACACCTTC. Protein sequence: CASSSDIDYGYTF.